The sequence of this T cell receptor beta chain was determined in a study of blood T cell repertoires in COVID-19. Overall study: T cells, B-cell-depleted T cells, or PBMCs provided the cDNA or gDNA that served as material.

As handled by the study authors: Amplification of reference gene primers was used by the study to estimate nucleated cell counts. Libraries were prepared by immunoSEQ multiplex PCR; TCRdb keeps only in-frame clonotypes and omits some of them. The V and J calls and clone size are taken from that table; D and trimming were inferred from the DNA. The sample yields approximately 24,000 clones, roughly 89% seen once. V was clipped by 3 bases and J by 2 bases; unmatched bases: 9. Germline V CDR1 and CDR2: SGHAT, FQNNGV. CDR3 length: 17 amino acids. Specimen: peripheral blood. The receptor's source is a woman aged 70-85 years with active COVID-19. The chain is built from TRBV11-2 and TRBJ1-5; 8 bases are shared with TRBD1. CDR3 in DNA: TGTGCCAGCAGCTTTGGGCCAGGGGGCTTTGGCAATCAGCCCCAGCATTTT. Its translation: CASSFGPGGFGNQPQHF.